A selection of T cell receptor beta chains follows, all from one sample in a study of T-cell reconstitution after alpha-beta-depleted transplantation in children. Each CDR3 protein gets one entry after TCRdb re-called the PCR reads with MiXCR. This sample has about 340,000 distinct CDR3 sequences, with about a tenth found just once. Sequencing used PBMCs from the stem cell graft donor, obtained from the stem cell graft. These receptors were collected from a human donor who donated a stem cell graft to a child with acute lymphoblastic leukemia. Both conserved end residues are part of each CDR3. A D gene is named only where the DNA matches it firmly. Size values are once, few and many counts, or a class for expanded clones, and some rows have none.

D gene | J gene | CDR3 length | V gene | clone size | CDR3 DNA | CDR3 protein
NA | TRBJ1-5 | 13 | TRBV20-1 | many | TGCAGTGCTGGCGATGAGGCTGATCAGCCCCAGCATTTT | CSAGDEADQPQHF
NA | TRBJ1-5 | 14 | TRBV20-1 | NA | TGCAGTGCTAGAGATCATCAAGGAAATCAGCCCCAGCATTTT | CSARDHQGNQPQHF
NA | TRBJ2-7 | 16 | TRBV4-1 | many | TGCGCCAGCAGCCTCACCCCGGGACAAAACTCCTACGAGCAGTACTTC | CASSLTPGQNSYEQYF
NA | TRBJ1-4 | 15 | TRBV18 | few | TGTGCCAGCTCACCCTTCGGGGGTGGTTACGAAAAACTGTTTTTT | CASSPFGGGYEKLFF
NA | TRBJ2-7 | 16 | TRBV7-9 | many | TGTGCCAGCAGCTTGGTCGTCGGAGCGGACCTCTACGAGCAGTACTTC | CASSLVVGADLYEQYF
NA | TRBJ1-1 | 14 | TRBV4-1 | many | TGCGCCAGCAGCCAAGAACAGGGGAACACTGAAGCTTTCTTT | CASSQEQGNTEAFF
TRBD2 | TRBJ2-5 | 15 | TRBV2 | many | TGTGCCAGCAGCCCGACTAGCGGGAGGTCGGGGACCCAGTACTTC | CASSPTSGRSGTQYF
NA | TRBJ1-2 | 12 | TRBV27 | few | TGTGCCAGCAGTTCGGGGGGCAATGGCTACACCTTC | CASSSGGNGYTF
TRBD2 | TRBJ2-1 | 14 | TRBV7-2 | few | TGTGCCAGCAGCCCCACTAGCGGATCGGGCGAGCAGTTCTTC | CASSPTSGSGEQFF
NA | TRBJ1-1 | 14 | TRBV27 | NA | TGTGCCAGCAGCGAGGGTGGGATGAACACTGAAGCTTTCTTT | CASSEGGMNTEAFF
NA | TRBJ1-6 | 13 | TRBV12-3/TRBV12-4 | few | TGTGCCAGCTCCTCTAAGAAGAATTCACCCCTCCACTTT | CASSSKKNSPLHF
NA | TRBJ2-1 | 18 | TRBV7-8 | few | TGTGCCAGCAGCTTCCTCGGCGGGGAGGCGGCGGTTTTCGTTGAGCAGTTCTTC | CASSFLGGEAAVFVEQFF
TRBD1 | TRBJ1-4 | 17 | TRBV27 | NA | TGTGCCAGCAGTCTCCGTGGGACAGGGGGACGGGGGGAAAAACTGTTTTTT | CASSLRGTGGRGEKLFF
NA | TRBJ2-7 | 13 | TRBV28 | few | TGTGCCAGCTTCGGCGGGGCGGCCTACGAGCAGTACTTC | CASFGGAAYEQYF
TRBD1 | TRBJ2-5 | 14 | TRBV5-1 | few | TGCGCCAGCAGCCCGGGGACAGGCATCGAGACCCAGTACTTC | CASSPGTGIETQYF
TRBD2 | TRBJ2-3 | 16 | TRBV4-3 | NA | TGCGCCAGCAGCCAAGATCCGGGACTAGCGGGAGATACGCAGTATTTT | CASSQDPGLAGDTQYF